The rows below give T cell receptor beta chains drawn from one sample of a study of blood T cell repertoires in COVID-19. Using immunoSEQ multiplex PCR, the repertoire was profiled, and TCRdb retains in-frame clones only, with some absent. The table records 100,000 to 150,000 clones, around 86% of them present only once. Specimen: peripheral blood. These receptors were taken from a man of 80 years or more with active or convalescent COVID-19. Both conserved end residues are part of each CDR3. D genes are given only for firm matches. The listing skips clone size in some rows; elsewhere it reads once, few, many or a size class.

abundance	v_gene	d_gene	j_gene	CDR3aa	CDR3nt
.	TRBV11-2	.	TRBJ1-1	CASSLGAGGAFF	TGTGCCAGCAGCTTAGGGGCCGGTGGGGCTTTCTTT
.	TRBV5-5	.	TRBJ1-2	CASSLDRATPGNYGYTF	TGTGCCAGCAGCTTGGACAGGGCTACCCCAGGAAACTATGGCTACACCTTC
.	TRBV18	.	TRBJ1-4	CASLQATNEKLFF	TGTGCCAGCTTACAGGCCACTAATGAAAAACTGTTTTTT
.	TRBV30	TRBD2	TRBJ2-3	CAWSGTSGTDTQYF	TGTGCCTGGAGTGGGACTAGCGGCACAGATACGCAGTATTTT
.	TRBV7-2	TRBD2	TRBJ2-3	CASSLVRLADTDTQYF	TGTGCCAGCAGCTTAGTGCGACTAGCGGACACAGATACGCAGTATTTT
.	TRBV30	TRBD1	TRBJ2-5	CAWSGDRGRRETQYF	TGTGCCTGGAGTGGGGACAGGGGTCGAAGAGAGACCCAGTACTTC
few	TRBV30	.	TRBJ1-1	CAWTHWGGTEAFF	TGTGCCTGGACCCACTGGGGGGGAACTGAAGCTTTCTTT
.	TRBV29-1	.	TRBJ1-2	CVGGQDYGYTF	TGTGTGGGGGGGCAGGACTATGGCTACACCTTC
.	TRBV19	.	TRBJ2-7	CASDTYEQYF	TGTGCCAGCGACACCTACGAGCAGTACTTC
.	TRBV4-3	.	TRBJ1-2	CASSQDPRGGYGYTF	TGCGCCAGCAGCCAAGATCCCCGGGGGGGCTATGGCTACACCTTC
.	TRBV19	.	TRBJ1-1	CASSIDKEGRAFF	TGTGCCAGTAGTATAGATAAGGAGGGACGGGCTTTCTTT
.	TRBV6-6	.	TRBJ1-2	CASRSGRGYGYTF	TGTGCCAGCAGATCAGGAAGGGGCTATGGCTACACCTTC
.	TRBV6-5	.	TRBJ2-6	CASRASRSGANVLTF	TGTGCCAGCAGGGCATCCCGCTCTGGGGCCAACGTCCTGACTTTC
few	TRBV20-1	.	TRBJ1-2	CSARDTPDTYF	TGCAGTGCTAGAGATACCCCGGACACCTACTTC
.	TRBV6-5	TRBD1	TRBJ1-2	CASSYRDRGGHGYTF	TGTGCCAGCAGTTACCGGGACAGGGGAGGTCATGGCTACACCTTC
.	TRBV5-1	.	TRBJ2-7	CASSVGNVRGGEQYF	TGCGCCAGCAGCGTTGGAAATGTTAGGGGAGGCGAGCAGTACTTC
.	TRBV4-3	TRBD2	TRBJ2-3	CASSLGLAGEADTQYF	TGCGCCAGCAGCCTCGGGCTAGCGGGAGAGGCAGATACGCAGTATTTT
few	TRBV6-5	.	TRBJ1-1	CASSYSFRRTEAFF	TGTGCCAGCAGTTACTCTTTCAGGCGCACTGAAGCTTTCTTT
.	TRBV7-2	TRBD2	TRBJ2-1	CASSPGALAGVGEQFF	TGTGCCAGCAGCCCAGGGGCCCTAGCGGGGGTCGGTGAGCAGTTCTTC
.	TRBV4-1	TRBD1	TRBJ1-3	CASSPGQGRTSGNTIYF	TGCGCCAGCAGCCCCGGACAGGGTAGAACCTCTGGAAACACCATATATTTT
.	TRBV10-3	.	TRBJ2-5	CATVKDTNQETQYF	TGTGCCACCGTAAAAGACACCAACCAAGAGACCCAGTACTTC
.	TRBV18	.	TRBJ2-1	CASSPPMGGNEQFF	TGTGCCAGCTCACCACCGATGGGAGGAAATGAGCAGTTCTTC
.	TRBV12-3/TRBV12-4	.	TRBJ2-5	CASSFSGETQYF	TGTGCCAGCAGTTTTTCCGGGGAGACCCAGTACTTC
.	TRBV27	.	TRBJ1-6	CASSRTEGYNSPLHF	TGTGCCAGCAGCCGGACAGAGGGCTATAATTCACCCCTCCACTTT
few	TRBV14	.	TRBJ2-7	CASSQMGLEQYF	TGTGCCAGCAGCCAAATGGGACTTGAGCAGTACTTC
.	TRBV19	TRBD2	TRBJ2-2	CASSNSGKTGELFF	TGTGCCAGTAGTAATAGCGGGAAGACCGGGGAGCTGTTTTTT
few	TRBV7-9	TRBD1	TRBJ1-6	CASQGDRANSPLHF	TGTGCCAGCCAGGGAGACAGGGCTAATTCACCCCTCCACTTT
.	TRBV11-1	TRBD2	TRBJ2-1	CASSLGPSGRRGEQFF	TGTGCCAGCAGCTTAGGCCCTAGCGGGAGGAGGGGTGAGCAGTTCTTC
.	TRBV5-1	.	TRBJ1-6	CASTVEGGRDSPLHF	TGCGCCAGCACTGTTGAAGGGGGTCGGGATTCACCCCTCCACTTT
.	TRBV10-3	TRBD1	TRBJ2-7	CAISESAGQGKEDF	TGTGCCATCAGTGAGTCGGCGGGACAGGGTAAGGAGGACTTC
.	TRBV7-8	.	TRBJ1-2	CASSLEYRDSSGYTF	TGTGCCAGCAGCTTAGAGTACAGGGATTCATCCGGCTACACCTTC
once	TRBV5-5	.	TRBJ2-3	CASSLGGNTDTQYF	TGTGCCAGCAGCTTGGGGGGCAACACAGATACGCAGTATTTT
.	TRBV7-3	TRBD2	TRBJ2-3	CASSLSLGGGPTDTQYF	TGTGCCAGCAGCTTAAGTCTCGGGGGAGGGCCCACAGATACGCAGTATTTT
.	TRBV18	TRBD1	TRBJ2-2	CASSPDRGWRTGELFF	TGTGCCAGCTCACCAGACAGGGGGTGGCGGACCGGGGAGCTGTTTTTT
.	TRBV21-1	.	TRBJ2-7	CASSKERDSSYEQYF	TGTGCCAGCAGCAAAGAAAGGGACAGCTCCTACGAGCAGTACTTC
.	TRBV7-6	.	TRBJ2-2	CASSLEGIRAGELFF	TGTGCCAGCAGCTTAGAGGGGATACGGGCCGGGGAGCTGTTTTTT
.	TRBV12-3/TRBV12-4	.	TRBJ2-5	CASSLGGGETQYF	TGTGCCAGCAGTTTGGGAGGGGGAGAGACCCAGTACTTC
.	TRBV7-9	.	TRBJ2-5	CASSSTVGGETQYF	TGTGCCAGCAGCTCGACGGTGGGAGGAGAGACCCAGTACTTC
few	TRBV18	.	TRBJ1-2	CASSPLEGDYYGYTF	TGTGCCAGCTCACCACTCGAGGGCGACTACTATGGCTACACCTTC